This T cell receptor (beta chain) stems from a study of shared clonotypes between healthy human individuals. In unsorted samples, genomic DNA was obtained using roughly 90 million PBMCs. V gave up 6 bases and J gave up 9 bases; unmatched junction bases: 6. CDR1 and CDR2 (germline): SGHTA, FQGNSA. The CDR3 length is 13 residues. Repertoires were generated with immunoSEQ multiplex PCR, while TCRdb's copy carries only in-frame clones and drops some. The repertoire holds about half a million clones, with around 80% as singletons. This chain uses TRBV7-2 with TRBJ2-1; 9 bases map to TRBD1. Sequenced sample: PBMCs. The TCR originated in a woman in her 40s in good health. Some clones in this sample may be carry-over from other donors' samples. The CDR3 bases are TGTGCCAGCAGTTGGGGACAGGGAGGTGAGCAGTTCTTC. Translation: CASSWGQGGEQFF. Using reference TRBV7-2 and TRBJ2-1 for the parts outside the CDR3, the full variable domain is GAGVSQSPSNKVTEKGKDVELRCDPISGHTALYWYRQSLGQGLEFLIYFQGNSAPDKSGLPSDRFSAERTGGSVSTLTIQRTQQEDSAVYLCASSWGQGGEQFFGPGTRLTVL.